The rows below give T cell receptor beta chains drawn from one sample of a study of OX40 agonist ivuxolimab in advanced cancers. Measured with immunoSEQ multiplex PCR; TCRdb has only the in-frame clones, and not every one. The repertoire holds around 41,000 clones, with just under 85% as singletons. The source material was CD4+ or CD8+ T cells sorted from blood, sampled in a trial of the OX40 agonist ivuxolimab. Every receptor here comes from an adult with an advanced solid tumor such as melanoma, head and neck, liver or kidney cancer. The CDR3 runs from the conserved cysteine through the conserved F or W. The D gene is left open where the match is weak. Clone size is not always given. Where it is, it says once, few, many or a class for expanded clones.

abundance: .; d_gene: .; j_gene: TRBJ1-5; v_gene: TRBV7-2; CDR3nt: TGTGCCAGCAGCTCCAGGGATCAGTCCCAGCATTTT; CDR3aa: CASSSRDQSQHF
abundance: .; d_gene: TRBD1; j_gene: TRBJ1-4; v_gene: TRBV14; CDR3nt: TGTGCCAGCAGCCTCGCGGGGACAGGCTGGGAAAAACTGTTTTTT; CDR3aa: CASSLAGTGWEKLFF
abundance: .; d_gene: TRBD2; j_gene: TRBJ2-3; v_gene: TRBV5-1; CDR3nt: TGCGCCAGCAGCTCCCTAGCGGGGGACACAGATACGCAGTATTTT; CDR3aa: CASSSLAGDTDTQYF
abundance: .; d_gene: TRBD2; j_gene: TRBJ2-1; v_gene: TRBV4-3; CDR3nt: TGCGCCAGCAGCCAACTAGCGGGAGGGCCGGGGGGGAATGAGCAGTTCTTC; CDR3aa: CASSQLAGGPGGNEQFF
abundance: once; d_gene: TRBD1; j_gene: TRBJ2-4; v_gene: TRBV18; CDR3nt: TGTGCCAGCTCACCAAGGGGACAGGGGGCTGACATTCAGTACTTC; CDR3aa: CASSPRGQGADIQYF
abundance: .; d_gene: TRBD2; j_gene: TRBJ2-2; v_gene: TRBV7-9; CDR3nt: TGTGCCAGCAGCTTAGAAGGGGTAACTAGCGGGAGACCCGGGGAGCTGTTTTTT; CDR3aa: CASSLEGVTSGRPGELFF
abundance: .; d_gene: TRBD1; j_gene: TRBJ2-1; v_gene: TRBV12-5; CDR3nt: TGTGCTAGTGAAGGTCGGGACAGGGAGTACAATGAGCAGTTCTTC; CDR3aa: CASEGRDREYNEQFF
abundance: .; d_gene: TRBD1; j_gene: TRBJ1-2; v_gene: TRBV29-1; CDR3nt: TGCAGCGTGCTGGGATGGACAGGCGGCTATGGCTACACCTTC; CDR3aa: CSVLGWTGGYGYTF
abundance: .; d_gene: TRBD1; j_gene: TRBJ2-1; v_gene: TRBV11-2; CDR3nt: TGTGCCAGCAGCCCGCGACAGGGCCGGGGCAATGAGCAGTTCTTC; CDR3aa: CASSPRQGRGNEQFF
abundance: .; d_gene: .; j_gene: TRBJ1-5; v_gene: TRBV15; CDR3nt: TGTGCCACCAGCAGAAAACGGGACAGCAATCAGCCCCAGCATTTT; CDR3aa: CATSRKRDSNQPQHF
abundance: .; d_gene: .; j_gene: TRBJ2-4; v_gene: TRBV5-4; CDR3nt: TGTGCCAGCAGCTTGGCCGGGGACCCCTCGGGCAAAAACATTCAGTACTTC; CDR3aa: CASSLAGDPSGKNIQYF
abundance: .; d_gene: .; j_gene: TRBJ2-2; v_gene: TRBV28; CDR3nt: TGTGCCAGCAGTTTATTAGGGCCTGGCACCGGGGAGCTGTTTTTT; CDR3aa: CASSLLGPGTGELFF
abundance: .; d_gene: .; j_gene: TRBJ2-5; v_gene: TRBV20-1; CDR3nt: TGCAGTGCTAGTGCACGGGAGACCCAGTACTTC; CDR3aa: CSASARETQYF
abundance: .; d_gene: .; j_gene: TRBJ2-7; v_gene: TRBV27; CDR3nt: TGTGCCAGCAGTTTAGCGGGGGACACCACCTACGAGCAGTACTTC; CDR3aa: CASSLAGDTTYEQYF
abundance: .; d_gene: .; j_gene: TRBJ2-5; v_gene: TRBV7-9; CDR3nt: TGTGCCAGCGTGCTGGCGCAAGAGACCCAGTACTTC; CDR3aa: CASVLAQETQYF
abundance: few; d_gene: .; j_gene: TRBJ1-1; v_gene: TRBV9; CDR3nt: TGTGCCAGCAGCGTAGGGGCCCAGGGTGTGAACACTGAAGCTTTCTTT; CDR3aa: CASSVGAQGVNTEAFF
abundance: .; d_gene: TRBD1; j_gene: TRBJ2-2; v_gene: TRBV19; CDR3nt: TGTGCCAGTAACTTCGGGGACAGGGGATCCGGGGAGCTGTTTTTT; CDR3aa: CASNFGDRGSGELFF
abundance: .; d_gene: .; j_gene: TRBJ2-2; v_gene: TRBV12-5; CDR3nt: TGTGCTAGTGGTTTAACGGGAGACACCGGGGAGCTGTTTTTT; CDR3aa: CASGLTGDTGELFF
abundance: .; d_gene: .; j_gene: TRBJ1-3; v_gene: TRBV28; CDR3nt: TGTGCCAGCAGTTTATCCCGGGGTAGGGCTGGAAACACCATATATTTT; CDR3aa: CASSLSRGRAGNTIYF
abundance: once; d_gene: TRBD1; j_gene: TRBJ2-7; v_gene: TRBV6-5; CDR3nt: TGTGCCACTGACAGGGCCGGGAAGCAGTACTTC; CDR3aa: CATDRAGKQYF
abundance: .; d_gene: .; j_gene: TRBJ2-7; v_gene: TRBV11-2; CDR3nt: TGTGCCAGCAGAGGGGCAGGGAGGGGGTACGAGCAGTACTTC; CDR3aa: CASRGAGRGYEQYF
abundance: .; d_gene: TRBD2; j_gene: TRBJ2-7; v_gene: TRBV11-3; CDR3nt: TGTGCCAGCAGCTCGACTAGCGGGAGAGGCGAGCAGTACTTC; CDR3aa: CASSSTSGRGEQYF
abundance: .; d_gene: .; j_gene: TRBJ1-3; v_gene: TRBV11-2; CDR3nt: TGTGCCAGCAGCCTCCCAGTAGGAAACACCATATATTTT; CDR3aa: CASSLPVGNTIYF
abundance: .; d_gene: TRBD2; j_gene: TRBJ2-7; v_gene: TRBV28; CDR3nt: TGTGCCAGCAGTTTACGCGGGAGGGCCCCCTACGAGCAGTACTTC; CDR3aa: CASSLRGRAPYEQYF
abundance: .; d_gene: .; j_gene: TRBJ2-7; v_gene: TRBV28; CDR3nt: TGTGCCAGCAGTTACGGCCCCTACGAGCAGTACTTC; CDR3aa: CASSYGPYEQYF
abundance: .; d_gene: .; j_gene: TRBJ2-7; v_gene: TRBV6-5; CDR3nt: TGTGCCAGCAGTTACTCGCCGAACTACGAGCAGTACTTC; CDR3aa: CASSYSPNYEQYF
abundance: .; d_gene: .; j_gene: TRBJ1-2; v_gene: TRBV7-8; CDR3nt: TGTGCCAGCAGCTTTAGCTTAAACAAAATGGAACTGCTGTCTGGCTACACCTTC; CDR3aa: CASSFSLNKMELLSGYTF
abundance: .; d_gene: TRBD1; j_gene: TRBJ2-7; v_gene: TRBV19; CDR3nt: TGTGCCAGTAGTATAACAGGGGGCCCGGCGGGAGTCACCTCCTACGAGCAGTACTTC; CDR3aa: CASSITGGPAGVTSYEQYF
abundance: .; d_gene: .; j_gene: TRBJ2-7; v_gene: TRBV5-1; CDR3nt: TGCGCCAGCAGCCTCACCCCGGGGGGCCCCTACGAGCAGTACTTC; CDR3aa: CASSLTPGGPYEQYF
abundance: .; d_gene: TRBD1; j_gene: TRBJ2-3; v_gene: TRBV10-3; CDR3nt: TGTGCCATCAGGTCCTACCCGGACAGGGAAGATACGCAGTATTTT; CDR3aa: CAIRSYPDREDTQYF
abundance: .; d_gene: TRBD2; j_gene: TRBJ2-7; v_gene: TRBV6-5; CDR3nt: TGTGCCAGCACTGACAGCGGGAGCTCCTACGAGCAGTACTTC; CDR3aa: CASTDSGSSYEQYF
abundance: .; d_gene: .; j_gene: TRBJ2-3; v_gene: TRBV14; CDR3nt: TGTGCCAGCAGCCAAGATCTAGTGGGGGCAGGATCAGATACGCAGTATTTT; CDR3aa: CASSQDLVGAGSDTQYF
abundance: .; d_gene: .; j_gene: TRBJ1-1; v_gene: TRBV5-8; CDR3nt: TGTGCAGAGGGGTGGATCACTGAAGCTTTCTTT; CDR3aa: CAEGWITEAFF
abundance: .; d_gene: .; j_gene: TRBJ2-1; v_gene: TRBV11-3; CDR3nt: TGTGCCAGCAGCCCCCCCTTAGGCAATGAGCAGTTCTTC; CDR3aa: CASSPPLGNEQFF
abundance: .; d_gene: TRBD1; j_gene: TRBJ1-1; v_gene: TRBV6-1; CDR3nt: TGTGCCAGCCGACAGGGGGGTGACACTGAAGCTTTCTTT; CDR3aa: CASRQGGDTEAFF
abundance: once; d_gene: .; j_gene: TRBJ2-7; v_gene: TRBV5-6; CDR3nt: TGTGCCAGCAGCTTGGTGGGCAGGTCTGATGAATACGAGCAGTACTTC; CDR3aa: CASSLVGRSDEYEQYF
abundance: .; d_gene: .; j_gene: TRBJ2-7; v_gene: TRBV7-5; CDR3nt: TGTGCCAGAAGCAACGGGACAGGGGGCGAGATATTCTACGAGCAGTACTTC; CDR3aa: CARSNGTGGEIFYEQYF
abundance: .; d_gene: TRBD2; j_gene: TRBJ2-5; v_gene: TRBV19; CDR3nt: TGTGCCAGTAGCCGACTAGCGGAGACCCAGTACTTC; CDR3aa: CASSRLAETQYF
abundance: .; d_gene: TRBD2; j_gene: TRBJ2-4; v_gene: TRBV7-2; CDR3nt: TGTGCCAGCAGCTATCGAAGCGGGAGTAACGCCAAAAACATTCAGTACTTC; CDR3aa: CASSYRSGSNAKNIQYF
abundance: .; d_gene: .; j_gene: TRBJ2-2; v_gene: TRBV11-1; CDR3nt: TGTGCCAGCAGCTTTTGGCTTACCGGGGAGCTGTTTTTT; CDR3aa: CASSFWLTGELFF
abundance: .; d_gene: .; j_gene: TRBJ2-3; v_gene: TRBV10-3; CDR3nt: TGTGCCATCAGGGACCTCAGGGGCACAGATACGCAGTATTTT; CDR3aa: CAIRDLRGTDTQYF
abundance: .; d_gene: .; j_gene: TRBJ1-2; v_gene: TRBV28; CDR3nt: TGTGCCAGCAGGGATAACTATGGCTACACCTTC; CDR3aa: CASRDNYGYTF
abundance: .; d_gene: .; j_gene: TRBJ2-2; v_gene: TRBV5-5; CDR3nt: TGTGCCAGCAGCTCCTACAGGGACCAGCTGTTTTTT; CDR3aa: CASSSYRDQLFF
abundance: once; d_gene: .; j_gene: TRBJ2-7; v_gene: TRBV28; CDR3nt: TGTGCCAGCAGTTTCCCAGGGAGATCCTACGAGCAGTACTTC; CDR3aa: CASSFPGRSYEQYF
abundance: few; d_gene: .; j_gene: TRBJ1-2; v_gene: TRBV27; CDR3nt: TGTGCCAGCAGTTTAAACAGGGACTATGGCTACACCTTC; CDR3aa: CASSLNRDYGYTF
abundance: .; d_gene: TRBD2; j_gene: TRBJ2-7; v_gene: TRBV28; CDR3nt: TGTGCCTCAGCGGGGACCCAGCAGTACTTC; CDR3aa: CASAGTQQYF
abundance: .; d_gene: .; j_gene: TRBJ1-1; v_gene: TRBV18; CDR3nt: TGTGCCAGCTCACCACCAATAGGGGGGAACACTGAAGCTTTCTTT; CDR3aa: CASSPPIGGNTEAFF
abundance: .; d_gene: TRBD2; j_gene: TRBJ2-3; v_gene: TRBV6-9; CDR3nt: TGTGCCAGCAGTTATGCTCAGCGGGGCCAGAGCACAGATACGCAGTATTTT; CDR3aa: CASSYAQRGQSTDTQYF
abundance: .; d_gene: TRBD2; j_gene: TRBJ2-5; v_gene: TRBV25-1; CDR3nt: TGTGCCAGCAGTCCGACTAGCGGGAGTGAGACCCAGTACTTC; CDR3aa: CASSPTSGSETQYF
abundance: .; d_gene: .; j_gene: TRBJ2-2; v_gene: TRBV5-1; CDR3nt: TGCGCCAGCAGCCTCACTACTCGCGGGGCCGGGGGGGAGCTGTTTTTT; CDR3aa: CASSLTTRGAGGELFF
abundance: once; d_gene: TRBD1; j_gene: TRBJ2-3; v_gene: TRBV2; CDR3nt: TGTGCCAGCAGTCTTACAGGGGGGACAGATACGCAGTATTTT; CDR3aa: CASSLTGGTDTQYF
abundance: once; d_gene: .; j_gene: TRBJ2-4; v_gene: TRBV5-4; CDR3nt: TGTGCCAGCAGCTTGAAGAGGGATGTAGCCAAAAACATTCAGTACTTC; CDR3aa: CASSLKRDVAKNIQYF
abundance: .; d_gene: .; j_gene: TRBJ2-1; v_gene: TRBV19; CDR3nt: TGTGCCAGTAGTACAATGGACTTTCTCACTTACAATGAGCAGTTCTTC; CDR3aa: CASSTMDFLTYNEQFF
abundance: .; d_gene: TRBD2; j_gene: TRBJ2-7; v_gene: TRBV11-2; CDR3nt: TGTGCCAGCAGCTTAGTGGCGGGAGGCCCCTTTTACGAGCAGTACTTC; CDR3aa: CASSLVAGGPFYEQYF
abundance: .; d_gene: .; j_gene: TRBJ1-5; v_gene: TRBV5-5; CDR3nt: TGTGCCAGCAGCTTCGACATCATAAGCAATCAGCCCCAGCATTTT; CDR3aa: CASSFDIISNQPQHF
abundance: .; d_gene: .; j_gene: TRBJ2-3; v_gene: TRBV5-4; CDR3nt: TGTGCCAGCAGCTTGGGGACAGAAGCAGATACGCAGTATTTT; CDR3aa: CASSLGTEADTQYF
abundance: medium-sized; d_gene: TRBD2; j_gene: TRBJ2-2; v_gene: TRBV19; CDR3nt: TGTGCCAGTAGTAATCTAGGCGGGAGGGGAACCGGGGAGCTGTTTTTT; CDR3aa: CASSNLGGRGTGELFF
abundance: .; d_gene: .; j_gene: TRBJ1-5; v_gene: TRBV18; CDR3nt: TGTGCCAGCTCCCAGAGCGGGGGGCCCGATCAGCCCCAGCATTTT; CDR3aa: CASSQSGGPDQPQHF
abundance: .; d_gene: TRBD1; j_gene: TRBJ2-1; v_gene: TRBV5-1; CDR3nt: TGCGCCAGCAGCCCTGGACAGGGGCGGAATGAGCAGTTCTTC; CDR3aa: CASSPGQGRNEQFF